This TCR beta chain originates from a study of response to subunit inactivated influenza vaccine. Turning to this clonotype: The antigen remains undetermined.

TCRdb redid the calling of the RT-PCR reads with MiXCR, one entry per CDR3 protein. Here the sample spans around 480,000 distinct CDR3 sequences, about 17% being singletons. This CDR3 is built from 15 residues. CDR1 is SGHNT, CDR2 YYREEE, per germline (reference sequence). The J segment lost 3 bases and the V segment lost 3 bases, leaving 6 bases of the junction unmatched. Whole-study results and caveats: It was suggested by the authors that few new T cells are recruited by each seasonal influenza vaccination.

Sequencing was performed on CD4+ T cells sorted from PBMCs, taken 23 to 25 months after vaccination. The chain joins TRBV5-4 to TRBJ1-2; 9 nucleotides line up with TRBD1. The receptor was derived from a man in his fifties or sixties who received an inactivated influenza vaccine. The DNA for the CDR3 is TGTGCCAGCAGCTCTCCGGGACAGGGCTACTATGGCTACACCTTC. It encodes CASSSPGQGYYGYTF. Combining the CDR3 with reference TRBV5-4 and TRBJ1-2 gives the whole variable domain ETGVTQSPTHLIKTRGQQVTLRCSSQSGHNTVSWYQQALGQGPQFIFQYYREEENGRGNFPPRFSGLQFPNYSSELNVNALELDDSALYLCASSSPGQGYYGYTFGSGTRLTVV.